A single sample gave rise to the 5 T cell receptor beta chains below, sequenced in a study of vaccination and CD4 T cells after COVID-19. Time point here: late sampling 161 to 241 days after vaccination in a few convalescent patients. Treatment given: roughly ten-day PBMC culture with coronavirus spike peptide pools or control peptides (ViraFEST assay). These receptors' targets are unknown. An Oncomine TCR Beta short-read assay was used to sequence the DNA from cultured CD4+ T cells. One entry per CDR3 protein results from TCRdb running MiXCR on the PCR reads. This repertoire shows approximately 23,000 distinct CDR3 sequences, less than 45% found once; its top ten account for over 4%. This sample comprised CD4+ T cells from blood, cultured in vitro, obtained about 7 months after SARS-CoV-2 vaccination. All receptors come from a human donor who had recovered from COVID-19.

This clonotype was observed a handful of times. The rearrangement joins TRBV6-1 to TRBJ1-5, with 9 bases matching TRBD1. V was pared by 7 bases and J by 7 bases, with 11 bases of the junction left unmatched. This CDR3 spans 15 amino acids. The germline CDR1 and CDR2 sequences are MNHNS and SASEGT. CDR3 nucleotides: TGTGCCAGCACCCGAAGGGACAGGGATGGACAGCCCCAGCATTTT. Its protein product is CASTRRDRDGQPQHF.

The CDR3 coding sequence is TGTGCCAGCAGTGTCCAGGCGTATGGCTACACCTTC. As protein: CASSVQAYGYTF. The chain couples TRBV6-1 to TRBJ1-2, with D unclear. Germline assignment: CDR1 MNHNS and CDR2 SASEGT. This CDR3 is 12 amino acids long. Trimming pared 4 bases from V and 5 bases from J, leaving 8 bases between.

V gene TRBV6-1 combines with J gene TRBJ2-5, with 9 bases matching TRBD1. Germline values: CDR1 MNHNS, CDR2 SASEGT. The CDR3 consists of 14 residues. Germline trimming cut 6 bases from V and 4 bases from J; bases unmatched to any gene: 6. The CDR3 reads CASRITGGAETQYF. The CDR3 DNA sequence: TGTGCCAGCAGGATAACAGGGGGCGCAGAGACCCAGTACTTC.

This clonotype was picked up a small number of times. The V and J genes are TRBV20-1 and TRBJ1-1; D is unresolved. In germline, CDR1 is DFQATT, CDR2 SNEGSKA (reference sequence). This CDR3 region has 14 residues. V lost 6 bases and J 1 base, leaving 15 bases between the germline ends. CDR3 in amino acids: CSAQTGSPNTEAFF. The CDR3 bases are TGCAGTGCCCAAACGGGCAGCCCGAACACTGAAGCTTTCTTT.

The chain employs TRBV2 and TRBJ2-7, with D unclear. V was pared by 6 bases and J by 3 bases, with 6 bases between. CDR3 length: 11 amino acids. In germline, CDR1 is SNHLY, CDR2 FYNNEI. The CDR3 DNA sequence: TGTGCCAGCAGGCAGAGCTACGAGCAGTACTTC. Protein sequence: CASRQSYEQYF.